This TCR beta chain appears in the sequencing data of a study of technical replicates of blood from several donors. Looked up from germline, CDR1 is MGHRA and CDR2 is YSYEKL. The CDR3 is 15 residues long. J lost 3 bases, V lost 3 bases, and 5 bases had no gene match. Clones were read by immunoSEQ multiplex PCR, and TCRdb kept only the in-frame ones, dropping some. Among roughly 68,000 clones listed, less than 98% were seen once. The gene calls are TRBV4-1 and TRBJ1-1; 9 bases agree with TRBD1. This receptor was obtained from a human donor in good health. Material for sequencing was T cells isolated from PBMCs. The CDR3 reads CASSQTWTGDTEAFF. Written as DNA, the CDR3 is TGCGCCAGCAGCCAGACCTGGACAGGGGACACTGAAGCTTTCTTT.